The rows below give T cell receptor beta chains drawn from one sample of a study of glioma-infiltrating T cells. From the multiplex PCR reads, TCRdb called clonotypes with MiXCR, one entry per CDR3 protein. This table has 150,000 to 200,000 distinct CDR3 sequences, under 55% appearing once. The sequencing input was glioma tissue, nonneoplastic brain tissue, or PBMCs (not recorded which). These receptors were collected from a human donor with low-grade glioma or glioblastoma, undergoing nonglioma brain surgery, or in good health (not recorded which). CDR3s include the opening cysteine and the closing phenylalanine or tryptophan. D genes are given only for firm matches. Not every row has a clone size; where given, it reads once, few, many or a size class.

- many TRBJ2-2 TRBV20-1 TGCAGTGCTAGAGATGGACGTAACACCGGGGAGCTGTTTTTT CSARDGRNTGELFF
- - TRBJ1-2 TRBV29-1 TGCAGAGTAAGCACCGGGGCGGAATATGGATACACCTTC CRVSTGAEYGYTF
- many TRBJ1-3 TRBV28 TGTGCCAGCAGTTTATCCCTAGGACGGATAGCCTCTGGAAACACCATATATTTT CASSLSLGRIASGNTIYF
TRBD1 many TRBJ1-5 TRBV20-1 TGCAGTGCTAGATCGGGGACAGGGGTCAATCAGCCCCAGCATTTT CSARSGTGVNQPQHF
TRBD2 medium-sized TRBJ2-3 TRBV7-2 TGTGCCAGCAGCTTTAGCGGGAGTGGGGCCACAGATACGCAGTATTTT CASSFSGSGATDTQYF
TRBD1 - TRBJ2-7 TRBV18 TGTGCCAGCTCACCTTCGGGACAGGGGGAACGCGAGCAGTACTTC CASSPSGQGEREQYF
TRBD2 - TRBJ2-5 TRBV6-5 TGTGCCAGCAGCTTAGGACTAGCGGAAGAGACCAAGTACTTC CASSLGLAEETKYF
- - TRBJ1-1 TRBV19 TGTGCCAGTAGTATCTGGGACGTGAGCACTGAAGCTTTCTTT CASSIWDVSTEAFF
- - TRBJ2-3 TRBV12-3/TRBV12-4 TGTGCCAGCTCCAGGACCGCGAGCACAGATACGCAGTATTTT CASSRTASTDTQYF
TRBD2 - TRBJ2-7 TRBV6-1 TGTGCCAGCAGTGTTACTAGCGGGTCCTACGAGCAGTACTTC CASSVTSGSYEQYF
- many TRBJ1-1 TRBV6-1 TGTGCCAGCATCGAACTGGGAAACACTGAAGCTTTCTTT CASIELGNTEAFF
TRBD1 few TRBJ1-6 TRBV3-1 TGTGCCAGCAGCCAAGACAGGGGGCTTTCACCCCTCCACTTT CASSQDRGLSPLHF
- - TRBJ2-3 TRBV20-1 TGCAGCGCTTATCTGGGCGACACAGATACGCAGTATTTT CSAYLGDTDTQYF
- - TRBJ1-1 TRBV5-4 TGTGCCAGCAGCTTGTTCAGTGATTCCCTGGCAGCGTTCTTT CASSLFSDSLAAFF
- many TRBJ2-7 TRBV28 TGTGCCAGCAGTGTATCGGGCCAGGAATACGAGCAGTACTTC CASSVSGQEYEQYF
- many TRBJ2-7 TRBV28 TGTGCCAGCACCCCCCGCTCAGGGTTAGCCGAGCAGTACTTC CASTPRSGLAEQYF
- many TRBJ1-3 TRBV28 TGTGCCAGCAGTTCTGGGTCGGCCGCAAGCTCTGGAAACACCATATATTTT CASSSGSAASSGNTIYF
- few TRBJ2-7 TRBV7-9 TGTGCCAGCAGCTTATGGGCAGGGGTTTCCTACGAGCAGTACTTC CASSLWAGVSYEQYF
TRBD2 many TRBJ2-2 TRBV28 TGTGCCAGCAGTTTTAGCGGGGAGTTCACCGGGGAGCTGTTTTTT CASSFSGEFTGELFF
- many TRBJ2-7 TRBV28 TGTGCCAGCAGGGGGGACTCCTACGAGCAGTACTTC CASRGDSYEQYF
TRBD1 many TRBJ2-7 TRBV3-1 TGTGCCAGCAGCCGGCAGACAGGGGAGCTATACGAGCAGTACTTC CASSRQTGELYEQYF
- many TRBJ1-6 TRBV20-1 TGCAGTGCTAGACCCGGACCGGTTAATTCACCCCTCCACTTT CSARPGPVNSPLHF
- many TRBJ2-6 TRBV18 TGTGCCAGCTCCCGGTTTGAGCACATCAACGTCCTGACTTTC CASSRFEHINVLTF
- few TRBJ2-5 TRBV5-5 TGTGCCAGCAGCTTGGCCGTCCTTCAAGAGACCCAGTACTTC CASSLAVLQETQYF
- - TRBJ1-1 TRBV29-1 TGCAGCGTTGGGACCCCTCAGGGGAACACTGAAGCTCTCTTT CSVGTPQGNTEALF
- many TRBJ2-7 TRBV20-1 TGCAGTGCTAGAGAGCCCGGGCAGGTGACCTACGAGCAGTACTTC CSAREPGQVTYEQYF
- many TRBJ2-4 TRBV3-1 TGTGCCAGCAGCTCGACTTTAGCGGCTCTAGCCAAAAACATTCAGTACTTC CASSSTLAALAKNIQYF
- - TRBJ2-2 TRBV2 TGTGCCAGCAGGGTAGGACAGCCTAACACCGGGGAGCTGTTTTTT CASRVGQPNTGELFF
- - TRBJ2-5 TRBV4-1 TGCGCCAGCAGCCAAGGTGTAGACAGGCGACAAGAGACCCAGTACTTC CASSQGVDRRQETQYF
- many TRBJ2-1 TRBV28 TGTGCCAGCAGTCCCCCAAGTAAACTAGCTATGTCCTTC CASSPPSKLAMSF
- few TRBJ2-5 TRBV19 TGTGCCAGTAGCTCCCTAGCGAACCAAGAGACCCAGTACTTC CASSSLANQETQYF
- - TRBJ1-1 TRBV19 TGTGCCAGTAGTATGCCCGGTCCGAACACTGAAGCTTTCTTT CASSMPGPNTEAFF
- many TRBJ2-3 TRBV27 TGTGCCAGCAGTTTTCGGCGAGATACGCAGTATTTT CASSFRRDTQYF
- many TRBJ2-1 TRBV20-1 TGCAGTGCTAACGATGGTGGTAGCGCCTACAATGAGCAGTTCTTC CSANDGGSAYNEQFF
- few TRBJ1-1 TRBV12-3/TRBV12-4 TGTGCCAGCAGTTTATCCCGGACTGAAGCTTTCTTT CASSLSRTEAFF
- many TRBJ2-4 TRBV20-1 TGCAGTGCTAGAGGAGGGGTTTTGTCCAAAAACATTCAGTACTTC CSARGGVLSKNIQYF
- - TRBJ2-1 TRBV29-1 TGCAGCGTTGCGGGGAGAAGTTACAATGAGCAGTTCTTC CSVAGRSYNEQFF
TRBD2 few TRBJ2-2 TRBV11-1 TGTGCCAGCAGCCTCAGCGGGACTAGCGGGAGTCCCGACACCGGGGAGCTGTTTTTT CASSLSGTSGSPDTGELFF
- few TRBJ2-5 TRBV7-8 TGTGCCAGCAGCTCCTTAACAGGGAGCCAGCCTAAAGAGACCCAGTACTTC CASSSLTGSQPKETQYF
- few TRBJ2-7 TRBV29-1 TGCAGCGTTGAAGATGGATCCGAGCAGTACTTC CSVEDGSEQYF
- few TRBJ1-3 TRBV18 TGTGCCAGCTCGGACACTCACACGGCCTCTGGAAACACCATATATTTT CASSDTHTASGNTIYF
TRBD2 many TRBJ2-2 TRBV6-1 TGTGCCAGCACCATAGCGGGAGGTACCGGGGAGCTGTTTTTT CASTIAGGTGELFF
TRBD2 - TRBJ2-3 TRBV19 TGTGCCAGTAGTAGCGATCTAGCGGGAGATACGCAGTATTTT CASSSDLAGDTQYF
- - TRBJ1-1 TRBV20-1 TGTAGTGCTAGAGATTACCGGGGGCCGATGAACAGTGAAGCTTTCTTT CSARDYRGPMNSEAFF
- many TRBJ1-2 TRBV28 TGTGCCAGCAGTTTATCAGGGTTTTCTAACTATGGCTACACCTTC CASSLSGFSNYGYTF